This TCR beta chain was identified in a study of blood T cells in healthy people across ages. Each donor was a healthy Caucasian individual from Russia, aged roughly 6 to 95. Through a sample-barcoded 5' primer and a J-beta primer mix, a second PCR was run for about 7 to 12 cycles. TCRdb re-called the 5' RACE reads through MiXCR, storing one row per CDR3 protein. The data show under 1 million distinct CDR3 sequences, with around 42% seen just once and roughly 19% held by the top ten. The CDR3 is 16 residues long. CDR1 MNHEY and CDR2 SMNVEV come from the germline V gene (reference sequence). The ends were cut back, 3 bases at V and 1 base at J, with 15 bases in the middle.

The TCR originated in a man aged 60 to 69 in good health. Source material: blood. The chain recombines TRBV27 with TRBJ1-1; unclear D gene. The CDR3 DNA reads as TGTGCCAGCAGTTTTTCTTCGCCTGCCCCGAACACTGAAGCTTTCTTT. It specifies CASSFSSPAPNTEAFF.